Presented here are 30 T cell receptor beta chains from one specimen sequenced in a study of monozygotic twins with inflammatory bowel disease. From its re-call of the 5' RACE reads, TCRdb lists each CDR3 protein once, without DNA. The sample data list 330,000 or so distinct CDR3 sequences. Sequenced: blood. The source of these receptors is a human donor with ulcerative colitis or Crohn's disease, or a healthy co-twin of an affected twin (not recorded which).

The chain links TRBV19 to TRBJ1-5; TCRdb gives TRBD1 as the D gene, but with no DNA this cannot be confirmed. From germline, CDR1 is LNHDA and CDR2 SQIVND (reference sequence). The CDR3 contains 15 residues. This CDR3 reads CASSIQGVSNQPQHF.

This chain links TRBV30 with TRBJ2-3; with no DNA, the TCRdb D assignment of TRBD1 cannot be verified. Per the germline V gene, CDR1 is GTSNPN and CDR2 is SVGIG (reference sequence). The CDR3 consists of 15 residues. The CDR3 protein is CAWRRGGGEGDTQYF.

CDR3 sequence reads: CASRPSDPSSPLHF. V usage is TRBV12-3 or TRBV12-4 and J usage is TRBJ1-6. The CDR3 covers 14 residues.

This chain joins TRBV16 and TRBJ1-5; the D gene TCRdb calls, TRBD1, cannot be checked with no DNA. Germline V gene sequence: CDR1 KGHSY, CDR2 FQNENV. This CDR3 is built from 14 residues. CDR3 residues: CASSQSQGIQPQHF.

This chain's CDR3 is CASSLRSQDRAPGELFF. The chain uses TRBV5-1 and TRBJ2-2; TCRdb selects TRBD1, and the lack of DNA leaves this call unchecked. Germline-derived CDR1 and CDR2 are SGHRS and YFSETQ. The CDR3 is 17 residues long.

J is TRBJ2-7 and V is TRBV25-1. The germline CDR1 and CDR2 sequences are MGHDK and SYGVNS. The CDR3 sequence is 13 residues long. The CDR3: CASRLDGDDKQYF.

CDR3: CASSLADRGLSYEQYF. This chain joins TRBV5-1 and TRBJ2-7; TCRdb proposes TRBD1, but this gene call is untestable without DNA. CDR3 length: 16 amino acids. Germline-derived CDR1 and CDR2 are SGHRS and YFSETQ.

The chain recombines TRBV5-1 with TRBJ2-1; the D gene TCRdb calls, TRBD1, cannot be checked with no DNA. CDR1 is SGHRS, CDR2 YFSETQ, per germline. This CDR3 spans 16 amino acids. CDR3: CASSIGSRGDNNEQFF. The variable domain in full, completed from reference TRBV5-1 and TRBJ2-1, reads KAGVTQTPRYLIKTRGQQVTLSCSPISGHRSVSWYQQTPGQGLQFLFEYFSETQRNKGNFPGRFSGRQFSNSRSEMNVSTLELGDSALYLCASSIGSRGDNNEQFFGPGTRLTVL.

V gene TRBV5-4 combines with J gene TRBJ2-1. Germline CDR1 is SGHNT and CDR2 is YYREEE (reference sequence). The CDR3 extends over 13 amino acids. The CDR3 reads CASSPYDGAEQFF.

The rearrangement uses TRBV21-1 and TRBJ2-5; no DNA is available, so the TRBD1 call from TCRdb remains unchecked. TRBV21-1 is described as a pseudogene. This CDR3 spans 18 amino acids. CDR3 amino acids: CASLLNPAQQGAWETQYF.

The chain carries TRBV27 and TRBJ2-2; TCRdb indicates TRBD2, and absent DNA this call remains unverified. The germline V gene has CDR1 MNHEY and CDR2 SMNVEV (reference sequence). The CDR3 is made up of 18 amino acids. CDR3 amino acids: CASSLVYNKGDNTGELFF.

This rearrangement joins TRBV5-1 to TRBJ1-1; TCRdb calls TRBD1, which cannot be checked without DNA. Germline values: CDR1 SGHRS, CDR2 YFSETQ. This CDR3 comprises 14 residues. This CDR3 is CASSSAGLGEEAFF.

The rearrangement links TRBV9 to TRBJ2-7; TCRdb names TRBD1, which stays unverified in the absence of DNA. CDR1 SGDLS and CDR2 YYNGEE come from the germline V gene. This CDR3 has 14 residues. The CDR3 protein is CASSVLDNTYEQYF. The full variable domain, rest sourced from reference TRBV9 and TRBJ2-7, is DSGVTQTPKHLITATGQRVTLRCSPRSGDLSVYWYQQSLDQGLQFLIQYYNGEERAKGNILERFSAQQFPDLHSELNLSSLELGDSALYFCASSVLDNTYEQYFGPGTRLTVT.

The chain recombines TRBV20-1 with TRBJ2-1; the D gene TCRdb calls, TRBD2, cannot be checked with no DNA. The CDR3 has 15 amino acids. Germline CDR1 is DFQATT and CDR2 is SNEGSKA (reference sequence). The CDR3 is CSARVGRGPYNEQFF.

V gene TRBV3-1 combines with J gene TRBJ2-7; TCRdb selects TRBD2, and the lack of DNA leaves this call unchecked. This CDR3 has 16 amino acids. Germline CDR1 reads LGHDT; CDR2 reads YNNKEL (reference sequence). CDR3 residues: CASSQVGSSGAYEQYF.

The rearrangement joins TRBV28 to TRBJ1-5. Germline V CDR1 and CDR2: MDHEN, SYDVKM. The CDR3 runs 15 residues. The CDR3: CASSLRSTIYQPQHF.

J is TRBJ2-1 and V is TRBV7-2. The CDR3 is made up of 15 amino acids. Germline V CDR1 and CDR2: SGHTA, FQGNSA. The CDR3 sequence is CASSGGRYSYNEQFF.

The genes are TRBV7-8 and TRBJ2-3; TCRdb's assignment of TRBD1 cannot be checked, as there is no DNA. The germline V gene has CDR1 SGHVS and CDR2 FQNEAQ. This CDR3 is built from 17 residues. CDR3 residues: CASSVRWGTTSTDTQYF.

The genes are TRBV18 and TRBJ1-3. Germline lookup yields CDR1 KGHSH and CDR2 LQKENI. The CDR3 length is 12 residues. The CDR3 loop reads CASSPEGNTIYF.

The chain uses TRBV30 and TRBJ1-2; absent DNA, TCRdb's TRBD1 call cannot be checked. The CDR3 is made up of 15 amino acids. Germline CDR1 is GTSNPN and CDR2 is SVGIG (reference sequence). The CDR3 reads CAFLRQGTPNYGYTF.

The chain employs TRBV2 and TRBJ2-5. The CDR3 consists of 11 residues. Germline CDR1 SNHLY, CDR2 FYNNEI. This CDR3 is CASRQESTQYF.

The V and J genes are TRBV2 and TRBJ2-7; TCRdb returns TRBD1, unconfirmable since there is no DNA. Germline CDR1 reads SNHLY; CDR2 reads FYNNEI. There are 11 residues in the CDR3. This CDR3 reads CASSAEGEQYF.

This chain uses TRBV6-1 with TRBJ2-7; TCRdb proposes TRBD1, but this gene call is untestable without DNA. This CDR3 spans 15 amino acids. Germline CDR1 reads MNHNS; CDR2 reads SASEGT. The CDR3 is CASSLLSGQFYEQYF.

The V call is TRBV5-1, the J call TRBJ2-5. The CDR3 has 14 residues. From germline, CDR1 is SGHRS and CDR2 YFSETQ. CDR3 loop: CASSLLSTQETQYF.

This sequence joins TRBV19 and TRBJ1-1. The CDR3 is 12 residues long. Germline CDR1 reads LNHDA; CDR2 reads SQIVND (reference sequence). The chain's CDR3 is CASRADRATAFF.

The gene calls are TRBV5-1 and TRBJ2-5; TCRdb indicates TRBD2, and absent DNA this call remains unverified. The germline CDR1 and CDR2 sequences are SGHRS and YFSETQ. CDR3 length: 16 residues. This chain's CDR3 is CASSLFVGGPGETQYF.

CDR3 residues: CASSPGLAGEYEQYF. The genes are TRBV4-1 and TRBJ2-7; TCRdb outputs TRBD2, but without DNA this stays unchecked. This CDR3 region has 15 residues. Germline CDR1 MGHRA, CDR2 YSYEKL.

The gene calls are TRBV29-1 and TRBJ2-1; no DNA is available, so the TRBD2 call from TCRdb remains unchecked. This CDR3 spans 15 amino acids. Per the germline V gene, CDR1 is SQVTM and CDR2 is ANQGSEA. CDR3 residues: CSVGVAGGNYNEQFF.

The chain employs TRBV4-1 and TRBJ1-1; TCRdb lists TRBD1, though no DNA is available to test this call. CDR3 size: 18 residues. Germline-derived CDR1 and CDR2 are MGHRA and YSYEKL. The CDR3 reads CASSQAGQSLRMNTEAFF.

The chain links TRBV7-9 to TRBJ1-3; TCRdb returns TRBD1, unconfirmable since there is no DNA. The CDR3 is 15 residues long. Looked up from germline, CDR1 is SEHNR and CDR2 is FQNEAQ (reference sequence). The CDR3 region is CASSLGRGSGNTIYF.